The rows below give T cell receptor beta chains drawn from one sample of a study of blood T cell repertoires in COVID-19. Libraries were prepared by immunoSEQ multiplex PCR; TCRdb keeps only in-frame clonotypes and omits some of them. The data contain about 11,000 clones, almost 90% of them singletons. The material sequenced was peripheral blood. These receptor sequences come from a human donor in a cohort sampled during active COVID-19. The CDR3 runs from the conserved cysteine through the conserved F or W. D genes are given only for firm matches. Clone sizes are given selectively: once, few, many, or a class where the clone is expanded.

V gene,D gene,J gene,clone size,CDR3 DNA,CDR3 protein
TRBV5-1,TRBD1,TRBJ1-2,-,TGCGCCAGCAGCTTGCGGCAGGGGGCCGGAGGCTACACCTTC,CASSLRQGAGGYTF
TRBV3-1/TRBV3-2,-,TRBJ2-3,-,TGTGCCAGCAGCCAAGATAGTCTCACCCCGCAATATTTT,CASSQDSLTPQYF
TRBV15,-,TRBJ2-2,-,TGTGCCACCAGCAGAGCTCGGTTCGGTCCCAACACCGGGGAGCTGTTTTTT,CATSRARFGPNTGELFF
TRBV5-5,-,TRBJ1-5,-,TGTGCCAGCAGCTTCCTCAGCAATCAGCCCCAGCATTTT,CASSFLSNQPQHF
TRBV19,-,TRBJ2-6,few,TGTGCCAGTAGTAGCCACAGCAGCTCTGGGGCCAACGTCCTGACTTTC,CASSSHSSSGANVLTF
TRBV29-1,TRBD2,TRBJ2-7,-,TGCAGCGTTGCTAGAGCGGGGGTTCCCTACGAGCAGTACTTC,CSVARAGVPYEQYF
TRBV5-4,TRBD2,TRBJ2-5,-,TGTGCCAGCCGGGTAGCGGGGGGGCAAGAGACCCAGTACTTC,CASRVAGGQETQYF
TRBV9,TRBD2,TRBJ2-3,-,TGTGCCAGCAGCGTAGGTAGCGGGGGCACAGATACGCAGTATTTT,CASSVGSGGTDTQYF
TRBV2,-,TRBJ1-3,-,TGTGCCAGCAGTCGAGAACAGGCCGCCTCTGGAAACACCATATATTTT,CASSREQAASGNTIYF
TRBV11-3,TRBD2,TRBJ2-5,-,TGTGCCAGCAGCTTAGCGGGGGGGCCCGGAGAGACCCAGTACTTC,CASSLAGGPGETQYF
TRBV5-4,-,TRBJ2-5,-,TGTGCCAGCAGCCGACTGCAGGGGCTCGTCGAAGAGACCCAGTACTTC,CASSRLQGLVEETQYF
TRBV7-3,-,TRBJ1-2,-,TGTGCCAGCAGCTTAAGCGGGGGGTGGGATGGCTACACCTTC,CASSLSGGWDGYTF
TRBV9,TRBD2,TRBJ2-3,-,TGTGCCAGCAGCGTAGTGTTAGCGGGGGGGCCAGATACGCAGTATTTT,CASSVVLAGGPDTQYF
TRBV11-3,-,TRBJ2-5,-,TGTGCCAGCAGCGCTAGCCGGGGGGCTCAGAAGACCCAGTACTTC,CASSASRGAQKTQYF
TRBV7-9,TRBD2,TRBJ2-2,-,TGTGCCAGCTACCGGGGGGTTGACACCGGGGAGCTGTTTTTT,CASYRGVDTGELFF
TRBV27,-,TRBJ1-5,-,TGTGCCAGCAGTTTAGGGAGAAACAATCAGCCCCAGCATTTT,CASSLGRNNQPQHF
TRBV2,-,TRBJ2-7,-,TGTGCCAGCAGTTATGGGGGGAAAAACGAGCAGTACTTC,CASSYGGKNEQYF
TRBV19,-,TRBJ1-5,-,TGTGCCAGTAGTATACAGGGCGACGGGAGCAATCAGCCCCAGCATTTT,CASSIQGDGSNQPQHF
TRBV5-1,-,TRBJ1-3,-,TGCGCCAGCAGCTTGGGGCAGGGGTACGGAAACACCATATATTTT,CASSLGQGYGNTIYF
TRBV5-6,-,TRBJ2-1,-,TGTGCCAGCATTCCCCGGGGGTCCTACAATGAGCAGTTCTTC,CASIPRGSYNEQFF
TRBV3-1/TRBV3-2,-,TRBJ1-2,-,TGTGCCAGCAGCCAAGGGTACAGGGCCCCCATCTATGGCTACACCTTC,CASSQGYRAPIYGYTF
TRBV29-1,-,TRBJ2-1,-,TGCAGCGTTGAAAAGGCAGGGAGGGGGAATATCGATGAGCAGTTCTTC,CSVEKAGRGNIDEQFF
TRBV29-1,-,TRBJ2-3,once,TGCAGCGTTGGAGGTGTGAGCACAGATACGCAGTATTTT,CSVGGVSTDTQYF